Detailed here is one T cell receptor (beta chain). This CDR3 is also generated by other DNA sequences in the sample. The length of the CDR3 is 15 residues. The germline CDR1 and CDR2 sequences are MNHNY and SVGAGI (reference sequence). V lost 2 bases to trimming and J lost 0 bases, with 5 bases between them. Primers included in the PCR were 60 Vbeta and 13 Jbeta primers. Method: immunoSEQ multiplex PCR; TCRdb's copy keeps in-frame clones and lacks some. The sample includes about 190,000 clones, around four fifths of them seen just once. This entry is derived from a study of cytomegalovirus exposure and HLA in healthy donors.

The chain links TRBV6-6 to TRBJ2-6, with a weak D call TRBD1 (5 bases). The specimen was PBMCs. This receptor was obtained from a man aged 50 or older in good health and CMV-seronegative. The CDR3 spells CASSYQGSGANVLTF. The CDR3 DNA follows: TGTGCCAGCAGTTACCAGGGCTCTGGGGCCAACGTCCTGACTTTC.